This TCR beta chain was recorded in a study of beta chain features in type 1 diabetes. As concerns this clone: Its cognate antigen is unknown.

This CDR3 has 19 residues. With 0 bases clipped from V and 1 base from J, the junction kept 8 bases outside the gene matches. Broader study findings: There was a moderate but significant shortening of TCRB CDR3s in all four CD4+ subsets of Type 1 diabetes patients.

TCRB transcripts that were expressed got sequenced, as all of the isolated RNA had been reverse transcribed. Only in-frame clones appear in the TCRdb table, and some are missing; sequencing was by immunoSEQ multiplex PCR. The sample has some 150,000 clones; about 12% are singletons. The sequencing sample was made of central memory CD4+ T cells from blood. This clonotype originated in a man in his late teens or twenties with type 1 diabetes. The rearrangement links TRBV23-1 to TRBJ2-3; 12 nucleotides line up with TRBD2. TRBV23-1 is an ORF, with its function uncertain. The CDR3 sequence: CASSQSPSGGAHGTDTQYF. In nucleotides, the CDR3 is TGCGCCAGCAGTCAATCGCCTAGCGGGGGGGCCCATGGCACAGATACGCAGTATTTT.